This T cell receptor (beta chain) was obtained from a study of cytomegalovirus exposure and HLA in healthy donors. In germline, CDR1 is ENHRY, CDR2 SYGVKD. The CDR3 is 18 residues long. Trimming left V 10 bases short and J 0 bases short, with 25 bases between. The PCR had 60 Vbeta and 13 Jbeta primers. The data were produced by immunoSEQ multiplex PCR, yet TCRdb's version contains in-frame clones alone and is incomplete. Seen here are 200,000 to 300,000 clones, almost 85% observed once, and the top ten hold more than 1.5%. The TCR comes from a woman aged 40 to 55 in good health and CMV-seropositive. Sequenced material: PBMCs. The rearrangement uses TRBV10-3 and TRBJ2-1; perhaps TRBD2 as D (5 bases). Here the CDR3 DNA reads TGTGCCACCTCCCTACATCGAGGGCCTCAAAGCTCCTACAATGAGCAGTTCTTC. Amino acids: CATSLHRGPQSSYNEQFF.